This T cell receptor beta chain was sequenced in a study of shared clonotypes between healthy human individuals. The overall study: The donors, two women and three men, were aged 18 to 49. Study-wide results and limits: The sharing of roughly 5% of naive CD4 clonotypes was seen across a handful of donors.

About this clone itself: The antigen remains unidentified.

TCRdb's table, derived via immunoSEQ multiplex PCR, lists solely in-frame clones and lacks some. The data hold about 2.1 million clones, with over 85% observed a single time. The CDR3 runs 14 residues. V lost 3 bases, J lost 1 base, and 10 bases lay in between. Germline V gene sequence: CDR1 SGHAT, CDR2 FQDESV (reference sequence). The naive CD8 fraction comprised CD45RO-negative cells positively selected for CCR7 and excluded terminally differentiated effector memory CD45RA+ cells. Free of recent acute infections or vaccinations, the donors were healthy HIV-negative adults. The sequence derives from a man aged 18 to 29 in good health. Some clones in this sample may be carry-over from other donors' samples. Material for sequencing was naive CD8+ T cells from PBMCs. The chain uses TRBV11-1 and TRBJ2-7; D remains ambiguous. This CDR3 reads CASSFNPSSYEQYF. The CDR3 region has the DNA TGTGCCAGCAGCTTTAACCCCTCTTCCTACGAGCAGTACTTC.